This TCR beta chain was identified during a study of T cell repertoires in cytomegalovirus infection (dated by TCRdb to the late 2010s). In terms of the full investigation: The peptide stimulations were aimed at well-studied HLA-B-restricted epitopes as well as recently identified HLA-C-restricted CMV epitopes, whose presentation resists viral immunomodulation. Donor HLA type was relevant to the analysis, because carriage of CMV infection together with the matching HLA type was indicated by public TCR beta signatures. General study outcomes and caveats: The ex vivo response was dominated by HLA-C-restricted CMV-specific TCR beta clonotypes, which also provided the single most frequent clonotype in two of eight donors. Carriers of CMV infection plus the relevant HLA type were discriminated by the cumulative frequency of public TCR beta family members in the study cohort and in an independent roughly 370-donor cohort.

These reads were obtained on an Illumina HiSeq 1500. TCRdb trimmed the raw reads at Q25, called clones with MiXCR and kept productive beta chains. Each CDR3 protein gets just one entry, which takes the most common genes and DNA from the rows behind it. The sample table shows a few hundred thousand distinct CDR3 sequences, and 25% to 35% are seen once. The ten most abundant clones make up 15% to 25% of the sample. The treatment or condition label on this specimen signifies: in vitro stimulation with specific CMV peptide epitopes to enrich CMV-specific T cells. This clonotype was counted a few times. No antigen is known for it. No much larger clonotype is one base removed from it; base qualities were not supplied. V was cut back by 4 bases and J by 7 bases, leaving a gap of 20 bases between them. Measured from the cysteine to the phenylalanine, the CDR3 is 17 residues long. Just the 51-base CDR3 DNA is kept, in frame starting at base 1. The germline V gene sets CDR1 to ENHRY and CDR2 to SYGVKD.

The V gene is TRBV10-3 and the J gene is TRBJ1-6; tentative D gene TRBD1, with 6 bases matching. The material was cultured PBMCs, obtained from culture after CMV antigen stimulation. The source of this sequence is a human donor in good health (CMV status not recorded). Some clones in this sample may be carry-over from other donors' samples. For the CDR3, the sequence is CAISGVGPGVVNSPLHF. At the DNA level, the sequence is TGTGCCATCAGTGGTGTGGGGCCAGGGGTCGTCAATTCACCCCTCCACTTT.